This T cell receptor (beta chain) was sequenced during a study of blood T cell repertoires in COVID-19. Per the authors' pipeline: Reference gene primer amplification gave estimated nucleated cell counts. Profiling relied on immunoSEQ multiplex PCR, and the TCRdb table lists in-frame clones only, not all of them. V and J calls and clone size are those listed in that table; D and trimming were worked out from the DNA. Here the sample spans about 100,000 clones, around 88% being singletons. This TCR came from a human donor in a cohort sampled during active COVID-19. Source material: peripheral blood.

The CDR3 reads CASSLRLADNEQFF. The CDR3 coding sequence is TGCGCCAGCAGCCTCCGACTAGCGGACAATGAGCAGTTCTTC. The rearrangement links TRBV4-1 to TRBJ2-1; 9 bases are a match to TRBD2. With 4 bases clipped from V and 5 bases from J, the junction kept 3 bases outside the gene matches. The CDR3 has 14 amino acids. Germline values: CDR1 MGHRA, CDR2 YSYEKL.